This T cell receptor (beta chain) emerged from a study of T cells in Graves' hyperthyroidism and ophthalmopathy. An absence of ophthalmopathy progression within 18 months meant stable Graves' hyperthyroidism. Study-level points and caveats: Blood also contained most expanded thyroid clonotypes above 0.001. Median prediction lead before ophthalmopathy onset was roughly 6 months with the model.

The germline gives CDR1 SGHNT, CDR2 YENEEA. The CDR3 is made up of 17 amino acids. V lost 0 bases and J lost 0, with 13 bases in between. Regions amplified from RNA transcripts were the TCR beta CDR3 regions. The HTBI primer set drove a first-round RT-PCR of the TCR CDR3. MiXCR, run by TCRdb on the multiplex PCR reads, gives a single entry per CDR3 protein. The profile shows about 360,000 distinct CDR3 sequences, around a quarter of them singletons. This clonotype was detected a few times. The antigen is undetermined. The specimen sequenced was blood. This TCR derives from a man aged 50 to 59 with Graves' hyperthyroidism. V usage is TRBV11-3 and J usage is TRBJ2-3, with unresolved D. CDR3 nucleotides: TGTGCCAGCAGCTTAGATTTTTGGAGCTCTAGCACAGATACGCAGTATTTT. Residues: CASSLDFWSSSTDTQYF. The entire variable domain, with the rest obtained from reference TRBV11-3 and TRBJ2-3, is as follows: EAGVVQSPRYKIIEKKQPVAFWCNPISGHNTLYWYLQNLGQGPELLIRYENEEAVDDSQLPKDRFSAERLKGVDSTLKIQPAELGDSAVYLCASSLDFWSSSTDTQYFGPGTRLTVL.